Each of the 6 T cell receptor beta chains below was sequenced from the same sample in a study of cytomegalovirus exposure and HLA in healthy donors. In the PCR, 60 Vbeta and 13 Jbeta primers were used. The method was immunoSEQ multiplex PCR; TCRdb's version includes in-frame clones alone and lacks a portion of them. The data hold around 120,000 clones, with over 60% observed a single time. Sample: PBMCs. The receptors originated from a young man in good health and CMV-seropositive.

Written as DNA, the CDR3 is TGTGCCAGCAGCGTAGCTCAACTAGCGGGCTCCTACAATGAGCAGTTCTTC. Its protein product is CASSVAQLAGSYNEQFF. The gene calls are TRBV9 and TRBJ2-1; 9 bases align to TRBD2. CDR3 size: 17 residues. CDR1 is SGDLS and CDR2 is YYNGEE in the germline V gene. The V gene end was trimmed by 0 bases and the J gene end by 0 bases; junction bases not matched to a gene: 4.

The chain carries TRBV18 and TRBJ2-7; D is perhaps TRBD1 (5 bases). Trimming cost V 1 base and J 4 bases, with 8 bases left between them. CDR1 KGHSH and CDR2 LQKENI come from the germline V gene. The CDR3 consists of 13 residues. The chain's CDR3 is CASSPLDTYEQYF. The DNA for the CDR3 is TGTGCCAGCTCACCACTGGACACATACGAGCAGTACTTC.

The genes are TRBV19 and TRBJ1-1, with D unclear. V lost 5 bases and J lost 1, with 14 bases in between. Germline loops: CDR1 LNHDA, CDR2 SQIVND (reference sequence). The CDR3 spans 15 residues. The CDR3 DNA follows: TGTGCCAGTAGTCCCCCCAAAGGCGGGAACACTGAAGCTTTCTTT. Translated, it gives CASSPPKGGNTEAFF. The variable domain in full, with the rest retrieved from reference TRBV19 and TRBJ1-1, is DGGITQSPKYLFRKEGQNVTLSCEQNLNHDAMYWYRQDPGQGLRLIYYSQIVNDFQKGDIAEGYSVSREKKESFPLTVTSAQKNPTAFYLCASSPPKGGNTEAFFGQGTRLTVV.

The rearrangement links TRBV11-2 to TRBJ1-2; D perhaps matches TRBD1 (5 bases). Germline CDR1 and CDR2: SGHAT and FQNNGV. The CDR3 loop spans 14 amino acids. Trimming pared 6 bases from V and 2 bases from J, leaving 13 bases between. CDR3 protein: CASRGEGTNYGYTF. CDR3 in DNA: TGTGCCAGCAGAGGGGAGGGCACCAACTATGGCTACACCTTC. Supplemented by reference TRBV11-2 and TRBJ1-2, the full variable domain reads EAGVAQSPRYKIIEKRQSVAFWCNPISGHATLYWYQQILGQGPKLLIQFQNNGVVDDSQLPKDRFSAERLKGVDSTLKIQPAKLEDSAVYLCASRGEGTNYGYTFGSGTRLTVV.

The rearrangement uses TRBV7-2 and TRBJ2-2; D call uncertain. The CDR3 loop spans 17 amino acids. The V end was cut by 5 bases, the J end by 2 bases, with 18 bases between. The V gene's germline CDR1 is SGHTA and CDR2 FQGNSA. The CDR3 DNA sequence: TGTGCCAGCAGCCCCCCTAGTGGCCGGAGCAACACCGGGGAGCTGTTTTTT. Its translation: CASSPPSGRSNTGELFF.

This chain uses TRBV7-6 with TRBJ2-2, with 8 bases matching TRBD1. Germline V CDR1 and CDR2: SGHVS, FNYEAQ. Germline trimming cut 1 base from V and 6 bases from J; bases unmatched to any gene: 1. CDR3 length equals 14 residues. The CDR3 DNA sequence: TGTGCCAGCAGCTTAGGGACAGGGCCCGGGGAGCTGTTTTTT. It is translated as CASSLGTGPGELFF.